These 30 T cell receptor beta chains came from one sample sequenced in a study of blood T cell repertoires in COVID-19. Profiling relied on immunoSEQ multiplex PCR, and the TCRdb table lists in-frame clones only, not all of them. The repertoire holds a few hundred thousand clones, with around four fifths as singletons. Sequencing was carried out using peripheral blood. The source is a woman older than 75 with active or convalescent COVID-19.

The chain joins TRBV11-3 to TRBJ2-5; TRBD1 might be the D (5 bases). V was pared by 0 bases and J by 3 bases, with 11 bases between. The CDR3 spans 15 residues. Germline V CDR1 and CDR2: SGHNT, YENEEA. CDR3 sequence reads: CASSLDSRAKETQYF. CDR3 sequence (DNA): TGTGCCAGCAGCTTAGATTCCAGGGCCAAAGAGACCCAGTACTTC.

With regard to this clone: Different DNA sequences within this sample yield the same CDR3. J is TRBJ2-7 and V is TRBV2, with 7 bases matching TRBD1. From germline, CDR1 is SNHLY and CDR2 FYNNEI. The CDR3 is 14 residues long. V gave up 4 bases and J gave up 2 bases; unmatched junction bases: 5. The CDR3 DNA follows: TGTGCCAGCAGTGGACAGGGAGCTCCCTACGAGCAGTACTTC. Translating gives CASSGQGAPYEQYF.

The chain employs TRBV30 and TRBJ1-5, with D perhaps TRBD1 (6 bases). The germline V and J ends were trimmed by 8 bases and 0 bases, with 14 bases remaining between them. Germline lookup yields CDR1 GTSNPN and CDR2 SVGIG (reference sequence). The CDR3 spans 14 residues. This chain's CDR3 is CAATTGYSNQPQHF. In DNA, the CDR3 is TGTGCCGCCACGACAGGTTATAGCAATCAGCCCCAGCATTTT. The variable domain in full, completed from reference TRBV30 and TRBJ1-5, reads SQTIHQWPATLVQPVGSPLSLECTVEGTSNPNLYWYRQAAGRGLQLLFYSVGIGQISSEVPQNLSASRPQDRQFILSSKKLLLSDSGFYLCAATTGYSNQPQHFGDGTRLSIL.

The V call is TRBV5-1, the J call TRBJ2-3, with a weak D call TRBD2 (5 bases). The CDR3 has 17 amino acids. Germline V CDR1 and CDR2: SGHRS, YFSETQ. The ends were cut back, 0 bases at V and 2 bases at J, with 16 bases in the middle. The chain's CDR3 is CASSLARLALLTDTQYF. The CDR3 bases are TGCGCCAGCAGCTTGGCCCGGCTAGCCTTACTCACAGATACGCAGTATTTT.

The chain combines TRBV9 with TRBJ2-1; the D gene is possibly TRBD2 (7 bases). Per germline, CDR1 SGDLS and CDR2 YYNGEE. This CDR3 comprises 17 residues. Trimming removed 3 bases from V and 8 bases from J, with 24 bases in between. The DNA for the CDR3 is TGTGCCAGCAGCGGCGGGACATTCGGCGGGGGAGGAGATGAGCAGTTCTTC. As protein: CASSGGTFGGGGDEQFF.

The chain is built from TRBV7-2 and TRBJ2-7, with 10 bases lining up with TRBD2. This CDR3 is built from 14 residues. Germline CDR1 SGHTA, CDR2 FQGNSA. Trimming removed 5 bases from V and 3 bases from J; junction bases left unmatched: 4. In DNA form, the CDR3 reads TGTGCCAGCAGCAGGACTAGCGGCAACTACGAGCAGTACTTC. It specifies CASSRTSGNYEQYF.

The rearrangement uses TRBV9 and TRBJ2-5; possibly TRBD2 for D (5 bases). Between the trimmed V and J ends, which lost 3 bases and 6 bases, there was a span of 15 bases. This CDR3 has 14 amino acids. Germline values: CDR1 SGDLS, CDR2 YYNGEE. The CDR3 nucleotides read TGTGCCAGCAGCGCCCCTGGCCCGGGAAAGACCCAGTACTTC. Translated: CASSAPGPGKTQYF. The variable domain in full, with the rest retrieved from reference TRBV9 and TRBJ2-5, is DSGVTQTPKHLITATGQRVTLRCSPRSGDLSVYWYQQSLDQGLQFLIQYYNGEERAKGNILERFSAQQFPDLHSELNLSSLELGDSALYFCASSAPGPGKTQYFGPGTRLLVL.

This rearrangement joins TRBV11-2 to TRBJ2-1; 8 bases are shared with TRBD2. Germline assignment: CDR1 SGHAT and CDR2 FQNNGV. The CDR3 is made up of 17 amino acids. The ends lost 5 bases at V and 6 bases at J; junction bases unmatched: 15. This chain's CDR3 is CASSVTIPGGASNEQFF. The CDR3 bases are TGTGCCAGCAGCGTAACGATCCCCGGGGGGGCCTCCAATGAGCAGTTCTTC.

V usage is TRBV9 and J usage is TRBJ2-2; D may be TRBD1 (5 bases). The CDR3 is 15 amino acids. The V gene lost 5 bases and the J gene lost 6 bases, with 17 bases spanning the gap. Germline V gene data show CDR1 as SGDLS and CDR2 as YYNGEE. CDR3 amino acids: CASRNELGAAGELFF. The CDR3 nucleotides are TGTGCCAGCAGGAACGAGCTTGGGGCCGCCGGGGAGCTGTTTTTT.

This clone was recorded only once. The chain joins TRBV5-1 to TRBJ2-5; D possibly corresponds to TRBD1 (6 bases). The CDR3 extends over 14 amino acids. CDR1 and CDR2 (germline): SGHRS, YFSETQ. Trimming took 6 bases from V and 7 from J, leaving 19 bases between them. The CDR3, as DNA: TGCGCCAGCACCCCCCGACAGGCCGAGGCGACCCAGTACTTC. It yields the protein CASTPRQAEATQYF.

This chain connects TRBV11-1 to TRBJ1-3, with D maybe TRBD1 (5 bases). The CDR3 is 13 amino acids. V dropped 5 bases and J dropped 0 bases, with 5 bases sitting between them. Germline loops: CDR1 SGHAT, CDR2 FQDESV (reference sequence). The CDR3 protein is CASSDSSGNTIYF. The DNA for the CDR3 is TGTGCCAGCAGCGACAGCTCTGGAAACACCATATATTTT.

This clone was found once. The gene calls are TRBV6-6 and TRBJ1-1; no firm D call. The germline V gene has CDR1 MNHNY and CDR2 SVGAGI (reference sequence). CDR3 size: 10 residues. Trimming cost V 3 bases and J 8 bases, with 4 bases left between them. CDR3 nucleotide sequence: TGTGCCAGCAGTTATCTAGAAGCTTTCTTT. Protein sequence: CASSYLEAFF.

This chain uses TRBV4-3 with TRBJ1-6; 8 bases line up with TRBD1. J was trimmed by 9 bases and V by 0 bases; bases with no gene match: 7. CDR3 length equals 16 residues. Germline assignment: CDR1 LGHNA and CDR2 YSLEER. CDR3 sequence reads: CASSQEPQGASSPLHF. Written as DNA, the CDR3 is TGCGCCAGCAGCCAAGAACCCCAGGGGGCTAGTTCACCCCTCCACTTT.

In its sample, this clone was seen a few times. The rearrangement uses TRBV12-3 or TRBV12-4 and TRBJ2-7; no reliable D call. The CDR3 is 13 amino acids. The V end was cut by 2 bases, the J end by 6 bases, with 11 bases between. The CDR3 protein is CASSLQTVTEQYF. CDR3 nucleotide sequence: TGTGCCAGCAGTTTACAGACTGTTACCGAGCAGTACTTC.

The sample holds one count of this clone. The V gene is TRBV5-5, the J gene TRBJ2-3; weak D call: TRBD1 (6 bases). Looked up from germline, CDR1 is SGHKS and CDR2 is YYEKEE (reference sequence). The CDR3 length is 16 residues. The ends were cut back, 2 bases at V and 1 base at J, with 14 bases in the middle. The CDR3 nucleotides read TGTGCCAGCAGCTTAAGTCCGGGACAACGCACAGATACGCAGTATTTT. Protein sequence: CASSLSPGQRTDTQYF.

The chain links TRBV27 to TRBJ1-6; D is unresolved. The CDR3 has 16 residues. The V end was cut by 2 bases, the J end by 0 bases, with 8 bases between. Per the germline V gene, CDR1 is MNHEY and CDR2 is SMNVEV (reference sequence). The DNA of the CDR3 is TGTGCCAGCAGTTTAGGGTCTAGCTCCTATAATTCACCCCTCCACTTT. This encodes CASSLGSSSYNSPLHF.

This clone was recorded only once. The chain couples TRBV2 to TRBJ1-1, with D unclear. Germline V gene sequence: CDR1 SNHLY, CDR2 FYNNEI. The CDR3 is 14 residues long. V shed 6 bases and J shed 2 bases, with 13 bases lying between them. CDR3 in amino acids: CASSRTQYNTEAFF. The CDR3 coding sequence is TGTGCCAGCAGCCGAACACAGTATAACACTGAAGCTTTCTTT.

The rearrangement uses TRBV30 and TRBJ2-5; 9 nucleotides agree with TRBD1. The CDR3 loop spans 12 amino acids. Per the germline V gene, CDR1 is GTSNPN and CDR2 is SVGIG (reference sequence). With 3 bases clipped from V and 7 bases from J, the junction kept 3 bases outside the gene matches. DNA for the CDR3: TGTGCCTGGAGGCCGACAGGGGGGACCCAGTACTTC. It codes for CAWRPTGGTQYF.

This chain connects TRBV3-1 (or the pseudogene TRBV3-2) to TRBJ2-7; D gene unclear. CDR1 and CDR2 from the germline V gene are LGHDT and YNNKEL (reference sequence). CDR3 length: 16 residues. V lost 3 bases and J lost 7, with 22 bases in between. The CDR3 DNA sequence: TGTGCCAGCAGCCATCTCAACTATATGAATTTTGTAGAGCAGTACTTC. Its translation: CASSHLNYMNFVEQYF.

This chain joins TRBV18 and TRBJ1-1; 7 positions match TRBD1. The CDR3 is 13 residues long. CDR1 is KGHSH and CDR2 is LQKENI in the germline V gene. Unmatched junction bases numbered 5, after V lost 3 bases and J lost 7 bases. The DNA for the CDR3 is TGTGCCAGCTCACCGTACCGGGACAGTGAAGCTTTCTTT. The encoded protein is CASSPYRDSEAFF.

This chain joins TRBV7-2 and TRBJ2-2; no clear D gene. The germline CDR1 and CDR2 sequences are SGHTA and FQGNSA. The CDR3 is made up of 13 amino acids. V was pared by 4 bases and J by 7 bases, with 10 bases between. CDR3 sequence: CASSSDRGGELFF. CDR3 in DNA: TGTGCCAGCAGCTCTGATCGCGGCGGGGAGCTGTTTTTT.

This clone was found a few times. The chain recombines TRBV23-1 with TRBJ2-3; TRBD1 aligns across 11 bases. TRBV23-1 is identified as an open reading frame with a role that is uncertain. The CDR3 contains 15 residues. J lost 3 bases, V lost 8 bases, and 7 bases had no gene match. The CDR3 loop is CASGGTGGRTDTQYF. For the CDR3, the DNA is TGCGCCAGCGGGGGGACAGGGGGAAGGACAGATACGCAGTATTTT.

This clone was counted a single time. The V gene is TRBV11-2, the J gene TRBJ2-5, with 13 nucleotides matching TRBD2. The CDR3 has 15 amino acids. The germline CDR1 and CDR2 sequences are SGHAT and FQNNGV. V lost 3 bases and J lost 6; bases outside the gene matches: 4. CDR3 bases: TGTGCCAGCAGCTTCGGACTAGCGGGGGAGAAGACCCAGTACTTC. This gives the protein CASSFGLAGEKTQYF.

This clone was seen a single time. The CDR3 DNA follows: TGTGCCAGCAGCCTCAGATACAATGAGCAGTTCTTC. It translates to CASSLRYNEQFF. The chain uses TRBV11-3 and TRBJ2-1; D unclear. Germline V gene data show CDR1 as SGHNT and CDR2 as YENEEA. Trimming pared 5 bases from V and 4 bases from J, leaving 6 bases between. The CDR3 has 12 residues.

This clone was counted between two and nine times. This chain uses TRBV5-1 with TRBJ2-1; D might be TRBD2 (5 bases). There are 16 residues in the CDR3. Trimming pared 0 bases from V and 0 bases from J, leaving 10 bases between. The germline gives CDR1 SGHRS, CDR2 YFSETQ. CDR3 nucleotides: TGCGCCAGCAGCTTGGCCATGGGGAGCTCCTACAATGAGCAGTTCTTC. This gives the protein CASSLAMGSSYNEQFF.

The genes are TRBV28 and TRBJ1-5, with D perhaps matching TRBD1 (6 bases). The germline V gene encodes CDR1 MDHEN and CDR2 SYDVKM. This CDR3 region has 17 residues. V gave up 2 bases and J gave up 4 bases, with 18 bases separating them. The CDR3 reads CASSLGGRGTGNQPQHF. As DNA, the CDR3 is TGTGCCAGCAGTTTAGGAGGTCGGGGAACAGGGAATCAGCCCCAGCATTTT.

This clone was counted once. CDR3 nucleotide sequence: TGTGCCAGCAGTCCCCGGAGCTACGAGCAGTACTTC. It encodes CASSPRSYEQYF. J is TRBJ2-7 and V is TRBV12-3 or TRBV12-4; unclear D gene. This CDR3 spans 12 amino acids. The ends were cut back, 5 bases at V and 3 bases at J, with 8 bases in the middle.

This clone was seen only once. The rearrangement links TRBV6-2 or TRBV6-3 to TRBJ1-2; TRBD1 is a possible D gene (6 bases). Germline-derived CDR1 and CDR2 are MNHEY and SVGEGT. CDR3 size: 14 residues. V lost 2 bases and J lost 4, with 11 bases in between. CDR3 loop: CASSYPDRIYGYTF. DNA for the CDR3: TGTGCCAGCAGTTACCCAGACAGGATCTATGGCTACACCTTC.

The J gene is TRBJ2-3, the V gene TRBV5-4, with a possible D match to TRBD2 (6 bases). The CDR3 loop spans 15 amino acids. Germline-derived CDR1 and CDR2 are SGHNT and YYREEE (reference sequence). The germline V and J ends were trimmed by 2 bases and 2 bases, with 12 bases remaining between them. CDR3 region: CASSFALADTDTQYF. The CDR3, as DNA: TGTGCCAGCAGCTTCGCTTTAGCGGACACAGATACGCAGTATTTT. Combining the CDR3 with reference TRBV5-4 and TRBJ2-3 gives the whole variable domain ETGVTQSPTHLIKTRGQQVTLRCSSQSGHNTVSWYQQALGQGPQFIFQYYREEENGRGNFPPRFSGLQFPNYSSELNVNALELDDSALYLCASSFALADTDTQYFGPGTRLTVL.

The chain recombines TRBV5-4 with TRBJ2-5; 16 bases map to TRBD2. The CDR3 is 15 amino acids. The germline gives CDR1 SGHNT, CDR2 YYREEE (reference sequence). With V trimmed by 4 bases and J by 10 bases, 7 bases remained unmatched. The CDR3 DNA follows: TGTGCCAGCAGCCCCGGGACTAGCGGGAGGGAAGACCAGTACTTC. It codes for CASSPGTSGREDQYF.